Included here is one T cell receptor beta chain sequence, with context. Repertoires were generated with immunoSEQ multiplex PCR, while TCRdb's copy carries only in-frame clones and drops some. Among 83,000 or so clones listed, 90% were seen once. The data are from a study of OX40 agonist ivuxolimab in advanced cancers. About the research overall: Past anti-PD-1, anti-PD-L1 or anti-CTLA-4 therapy was accepted, and approximately 40% had received some.

The germline V gene encodes CDR1 SNHLY and CDR2 FYNNEI. The CDR3 has 14 residues. Germline trimming cut 9 bases from V and 5 bases from J; bases unmatched to any gene: 6. Baseline was the first blood sampling point, followed by cycle 4 day 1 and cycle 7 day 1. This receptor was identified in an adult with an advanced solid tumor such as melanoma, head and neck, liver or kidney cancer. The chain links TRBV2 to TRBJ2-2; 10 bases align to TRBD2. The sample here was CD4+ or CD8+ T cells sorted from blood, taken in a trial of the OX40 agonist ivuxolimab. DNA of the CDR3: TGTGCCAGGGCCCTAGCGGGAGAGACCGGGGAGCTGTTTTTT. Its translation is CARALAGETGELFF.